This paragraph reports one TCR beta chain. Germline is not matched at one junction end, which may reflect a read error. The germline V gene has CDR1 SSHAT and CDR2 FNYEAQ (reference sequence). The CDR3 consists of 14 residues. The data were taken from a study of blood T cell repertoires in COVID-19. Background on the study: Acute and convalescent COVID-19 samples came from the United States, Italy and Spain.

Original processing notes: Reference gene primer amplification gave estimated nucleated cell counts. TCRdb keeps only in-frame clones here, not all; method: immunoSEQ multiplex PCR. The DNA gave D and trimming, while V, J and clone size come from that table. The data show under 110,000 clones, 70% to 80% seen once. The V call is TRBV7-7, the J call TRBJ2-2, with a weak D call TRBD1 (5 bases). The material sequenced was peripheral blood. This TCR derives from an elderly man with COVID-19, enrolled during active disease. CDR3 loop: CASSSDSTSGELFF. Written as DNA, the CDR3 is TGTGCTAGCAGCTCCGACAGTACCTCCGGGGAGCTGTTTTTT.